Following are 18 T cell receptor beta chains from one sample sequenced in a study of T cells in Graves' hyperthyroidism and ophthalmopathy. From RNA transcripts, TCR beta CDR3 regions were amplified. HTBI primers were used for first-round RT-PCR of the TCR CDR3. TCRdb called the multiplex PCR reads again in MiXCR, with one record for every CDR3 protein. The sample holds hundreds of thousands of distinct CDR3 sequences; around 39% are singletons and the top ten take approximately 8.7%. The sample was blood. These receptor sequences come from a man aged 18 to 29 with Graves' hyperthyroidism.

The CDR3 loop is CASSPLGGPQEQYF. In nucleotides, the CDR3 is TGTGCCAGCAGCCCCCTGGGAGGCCCCCAAGAGCAGTACTTC. This chain joins TRBV9 and TRBJ2-7; TRBD2 might be the D (6 bases). CDR1 and CDR2 (germline): SGDLS, YYNGEE. CDR3 size: 14 residues. V was pared by 4 bases and J by 7 bases, with 18 bases between.

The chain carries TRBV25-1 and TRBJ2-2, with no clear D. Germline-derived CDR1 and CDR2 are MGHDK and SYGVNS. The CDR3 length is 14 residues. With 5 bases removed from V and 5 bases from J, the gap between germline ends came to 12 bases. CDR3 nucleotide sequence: TGTGCCAGCAGTTTACGCACGAGTACCGGGGAGCTGTTTTTT. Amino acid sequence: CASSLRTSTGELFF. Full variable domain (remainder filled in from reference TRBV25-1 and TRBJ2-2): EADIYQTPRYLVIGTGKKITLECSQTMGHDKMYWYQQDPGMELHLIHYSYGVNSTEKGDLSSESTVSRIRTEHFPLTLESARPSHTSQYLCASSLRTSTGELFFGEGSRLTVL.

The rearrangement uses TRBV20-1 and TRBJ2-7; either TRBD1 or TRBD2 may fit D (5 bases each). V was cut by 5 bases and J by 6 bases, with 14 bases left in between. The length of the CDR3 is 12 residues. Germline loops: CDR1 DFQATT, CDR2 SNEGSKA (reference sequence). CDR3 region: CSAGARGGEQYF. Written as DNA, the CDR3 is TGCAGTGCTGGAGCGAGGGGTGGCGAGCAGTACTTC.

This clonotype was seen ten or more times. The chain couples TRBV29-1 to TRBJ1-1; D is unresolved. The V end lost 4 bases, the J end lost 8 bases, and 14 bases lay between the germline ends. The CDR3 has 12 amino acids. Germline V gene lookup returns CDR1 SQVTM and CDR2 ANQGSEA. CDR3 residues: CSVVVQWPEAFF. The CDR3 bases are TGCAGCGTTGTGGTCCAGTGGCCCGAAGCTTTCTTT.

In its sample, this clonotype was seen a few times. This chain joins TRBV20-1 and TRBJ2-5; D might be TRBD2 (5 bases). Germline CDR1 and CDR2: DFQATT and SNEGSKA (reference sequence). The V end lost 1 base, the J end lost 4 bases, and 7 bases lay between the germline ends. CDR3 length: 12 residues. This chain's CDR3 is CSARGLAETQYF. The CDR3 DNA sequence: TGCAGTGCTAGAGGGCTAGCAGAGACCCAGTACTTC.

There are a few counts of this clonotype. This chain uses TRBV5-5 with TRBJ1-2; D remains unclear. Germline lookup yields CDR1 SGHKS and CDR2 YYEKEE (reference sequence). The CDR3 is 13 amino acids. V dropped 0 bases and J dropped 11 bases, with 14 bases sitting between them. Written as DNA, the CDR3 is TGTGCCAGCAGCTTGGGAATTGACCTAAAGTACACCTTC. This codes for CASSLGIDLKYTF.

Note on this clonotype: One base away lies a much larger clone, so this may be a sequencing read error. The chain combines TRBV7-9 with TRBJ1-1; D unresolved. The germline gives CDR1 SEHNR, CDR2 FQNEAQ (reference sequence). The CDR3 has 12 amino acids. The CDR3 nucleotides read TGTGCCAGCAGCCCAACGGGCGCTGAAGCTTCCTTT. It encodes CASSPTGAEASF.

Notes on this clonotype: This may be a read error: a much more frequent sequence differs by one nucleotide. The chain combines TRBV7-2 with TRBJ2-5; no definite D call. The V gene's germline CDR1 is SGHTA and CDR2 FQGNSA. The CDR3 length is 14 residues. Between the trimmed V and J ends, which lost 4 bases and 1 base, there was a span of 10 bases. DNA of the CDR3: TGTGCCAGCAGCTCAGTTGTCAGCCAAGAGACCCAGTACTTC. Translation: CASSSVVSQETQYF. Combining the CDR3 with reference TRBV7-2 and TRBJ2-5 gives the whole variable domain GAGVSQSPSNKVTEKGKDVELRCDPISGHTALYWYRQSLGQGLEFLIYFQGNSAPDKSGLPSDRFSAERTGGSVSTLTIQRTQQEDSAVYLCASSSVVSQETQYFGPGTRLLVL.

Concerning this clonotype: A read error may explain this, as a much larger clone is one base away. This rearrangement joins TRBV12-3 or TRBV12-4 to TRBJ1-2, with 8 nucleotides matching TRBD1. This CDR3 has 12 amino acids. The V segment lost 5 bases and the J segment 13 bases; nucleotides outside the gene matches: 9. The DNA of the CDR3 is TGTGCCAGCAGTCCGGGGACAGGTAGCTGCACCTTC. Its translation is CASSPGTGSCTF.

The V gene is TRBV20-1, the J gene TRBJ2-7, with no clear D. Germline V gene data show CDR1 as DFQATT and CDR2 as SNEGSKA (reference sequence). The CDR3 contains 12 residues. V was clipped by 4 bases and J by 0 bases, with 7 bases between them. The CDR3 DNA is TGCAGTGCTAAACTAAGCTCCTACGAGCAGTACTTC. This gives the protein CSAKLSSYEQYF.

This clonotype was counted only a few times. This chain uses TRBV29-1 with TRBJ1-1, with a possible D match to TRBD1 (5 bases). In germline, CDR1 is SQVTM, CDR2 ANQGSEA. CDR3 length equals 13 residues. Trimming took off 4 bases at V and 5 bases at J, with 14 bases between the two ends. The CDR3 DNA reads TGCAGCGTTGTGGGGGGAGATGGGACTGAAGCTTTCTTT. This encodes CSVVGGDGTEAFF.

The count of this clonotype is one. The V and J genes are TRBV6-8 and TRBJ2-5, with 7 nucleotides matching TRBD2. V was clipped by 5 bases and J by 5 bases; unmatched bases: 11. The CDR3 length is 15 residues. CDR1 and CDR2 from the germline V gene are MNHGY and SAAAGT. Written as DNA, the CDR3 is TGTGCCAGCAGTAAACTCGCGGGGGACGGCGAGACCCAGTACTTC. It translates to CASSKLAGDGETQYF.

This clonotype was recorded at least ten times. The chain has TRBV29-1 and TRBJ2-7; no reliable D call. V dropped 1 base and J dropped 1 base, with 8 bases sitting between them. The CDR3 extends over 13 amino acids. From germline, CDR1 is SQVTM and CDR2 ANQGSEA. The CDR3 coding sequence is TGCAGCGTTGAAGGATCGGTTTCCTACGAGCAGTACTTC. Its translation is CSVEGSVSYEQYF.

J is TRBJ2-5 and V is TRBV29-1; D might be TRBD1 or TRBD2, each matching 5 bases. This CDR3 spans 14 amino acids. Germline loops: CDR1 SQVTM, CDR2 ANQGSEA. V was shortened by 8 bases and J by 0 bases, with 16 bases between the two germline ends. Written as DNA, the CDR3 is TGCAGCTTGGGACCACGGAGAGACCAAGAGACCCAGTACTTC. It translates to CSLGPRRDQETQYF. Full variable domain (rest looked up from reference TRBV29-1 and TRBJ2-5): SAVISQKPSRDICQRGTSLTIQCQVDSQVTMMFWYRQQPGQSLTLIATANQGSEATYESGFVIDKFPISRPNLTFSTLTVSNMSPEDSSIYLCSLGPRRDQETQYFGPGTRLLVL.

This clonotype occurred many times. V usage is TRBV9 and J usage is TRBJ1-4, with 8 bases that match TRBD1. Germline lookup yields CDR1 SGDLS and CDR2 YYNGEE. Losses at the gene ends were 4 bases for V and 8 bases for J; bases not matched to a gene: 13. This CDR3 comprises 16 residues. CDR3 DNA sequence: TGTGCCAGCAGCCCTCGACCGGGACAGGATGGGGAAAAACTGTTTTTT. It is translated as CASSPRPGQDGEKLFF.

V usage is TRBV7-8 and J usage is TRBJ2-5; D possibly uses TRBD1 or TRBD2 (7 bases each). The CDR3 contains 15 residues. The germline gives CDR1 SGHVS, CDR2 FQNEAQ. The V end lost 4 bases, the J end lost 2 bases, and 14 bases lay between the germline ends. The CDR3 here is CASSSWEGAQETQYF. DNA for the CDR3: TGTGCCAGCAGCTCCTGGGAGGGGGCTCAAGAGACCCAGTACTTC.

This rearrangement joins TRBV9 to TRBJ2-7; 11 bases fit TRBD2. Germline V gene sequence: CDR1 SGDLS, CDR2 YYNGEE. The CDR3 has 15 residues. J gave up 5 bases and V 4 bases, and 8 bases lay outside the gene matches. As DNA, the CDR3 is TGTGCCAGCAGCACCGGGACTAGCGGCCTCAACGAGCAGTACTTC. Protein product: CASSTGTSGLNEQYF.

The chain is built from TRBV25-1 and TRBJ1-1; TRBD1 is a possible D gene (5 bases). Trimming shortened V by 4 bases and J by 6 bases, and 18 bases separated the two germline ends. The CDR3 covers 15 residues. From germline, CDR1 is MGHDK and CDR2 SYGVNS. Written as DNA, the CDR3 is TGTGCCAGCAGTGGATTCACAATGGGGGATGCTGAAGCTTTCTTT. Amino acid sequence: CASSGFTMGDAEAFF.